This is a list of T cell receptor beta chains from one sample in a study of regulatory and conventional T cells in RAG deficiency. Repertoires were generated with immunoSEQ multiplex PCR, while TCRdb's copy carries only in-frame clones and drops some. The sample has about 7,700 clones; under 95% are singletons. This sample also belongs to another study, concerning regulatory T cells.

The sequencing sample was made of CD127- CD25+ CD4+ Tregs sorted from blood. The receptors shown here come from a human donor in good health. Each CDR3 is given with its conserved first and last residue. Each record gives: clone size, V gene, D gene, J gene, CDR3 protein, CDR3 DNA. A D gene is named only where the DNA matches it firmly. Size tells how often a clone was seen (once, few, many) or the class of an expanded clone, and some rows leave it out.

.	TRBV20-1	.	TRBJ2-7	CSAGDGYEQYF	TGCAGTGCTGGAGACGGCTACGAGCAGTACTTC
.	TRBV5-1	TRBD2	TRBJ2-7	CASSWGGVYEQYF	TGCGCCAGCAGCTGGGGGGGTGTCTACGAGCAGTACTTC
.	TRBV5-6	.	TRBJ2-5	CASSFGLKLFQETQYF	TGTGCCAGCAGCTTCGGACTCAAGCTGTTCCAAGAGACCCAGTACTTC
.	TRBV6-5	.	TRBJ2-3	CASRQGHGTDTQYF	TGTGCCAGCAGACAGGGTCACGGGACAGATACGCAGTATTTT
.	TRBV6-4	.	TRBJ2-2	CASSLWATNTGELFF	TGTGCCAGCAGCTTGTGGGCCACGAACACCGGGGAGCTGTTTTTT
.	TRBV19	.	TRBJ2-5	CASSPGETQYF	TGTGCCAGTAGCCCGGGTGAGACCCAGTACTTC
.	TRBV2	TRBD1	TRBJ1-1	CARTLTGETFF	TGTGCCAGAACGCTGACAGGGGAGACTTTCTTT
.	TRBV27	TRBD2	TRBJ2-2	CASSLPSLAGASGELFF	TGTGCCAGCAGCCTACCCTCACTAGCGGGAGCGTCCGGGGAGCTGTTTTTT
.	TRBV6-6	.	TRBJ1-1	CASSLGRRGEAFF	TGTGCCAGCAGTTTAGGTAGAAGGGGTGAAGCTTTCTTT
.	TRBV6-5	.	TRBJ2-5	CASGRTERETQYF	TGTGCCAGCGGCCGGACAGAGAGGGAGACCCAGTACTTC
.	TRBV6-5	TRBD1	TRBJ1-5	CASSYRTGRQPQHF	TGTGCCAGCAGTTACAGGACAGGACGTCAGCCCCAGCATTTT
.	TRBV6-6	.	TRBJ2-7	CASRSPGHRYEQYF	TGTGCCAGCAGGTCACCGGGACACCGCTACGAGCAGTACTTC
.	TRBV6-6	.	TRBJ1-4	CASSSYSEKLFF	TGTGCCAGCAGTTCGTACAGTGAAAAACTGTTTTTT
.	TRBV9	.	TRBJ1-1	CASSYHRDTEAFF	TGTGCCAGCAGCTACCACAGGGACACTGAAGCTTTCTTT
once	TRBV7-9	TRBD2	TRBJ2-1	CASSPEPLGTRGFYNEQFF	TGTGCCAGCAGCCCAGAACCCCTAGGGACTAGGGGTTTTTACAATGAGCAGTTCTTC
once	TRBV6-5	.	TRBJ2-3	CASSYSGITDTQYF	TGTGCCAGCAGTTACTCGGGCATCACAGATACGCAGTATTTT
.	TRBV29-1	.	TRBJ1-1	CSVEGMQGMNQNTEAFF	TGCAGCGTTGAGGGAATGCAGGGCATGAACCAGAACACTGAAGCTTTCTTT
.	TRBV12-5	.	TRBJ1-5	CASGLGEQPQHF	TGTGCTAGTGGTTTGGGAGAGCAGCCCCAGCATTTT
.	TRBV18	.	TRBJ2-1	CASSPYGLEQFF	TGTGCCAGCTCACCCTACGGACTGGAGCAGTTCTTC
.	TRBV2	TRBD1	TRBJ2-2	CASRNTGGGTGELFF	TGTGCCAGCAGAAATACAGGGGGTGGTACCGGGGAGCTGTTTTTT